These 19 T cell receptor beta chains were sequenced from one sample in a study of blood T cell repertoires in COVID-19. Libraries were prepared by immunoSEQ multiplex PCR; TCRdb keeps only in-frame clonotypes and omits some of them. The data show 95,000 to 120,000 clones, with approximately 85% seen just once and 2% to 3% held by the top ten. What was sequenced was peripheral blood. These receptors all come from a human donor in a cohort sampled during active COVID-19.

The chain's CDR3 is CASSLEPDYNEQFF. The CDR3 DNA reads as TGCGCCAGCAGCTTGGAACCAGACTACAATGAGCAGTTCTTC. V usage is TRBV5-1 and J usage is TRBJ2-1; no firm D call. The V end lost 0 bases, the J end lost 3 bases, and 7 bases lay between the germline ends. The CDR3 runs 14 residues. Germline assignment: CDR1 SGHRS and CDR2 YFSETQ.

The rearrangement joins TRBV5-1 to TRBJ2-1; 10 nucleotides match TRBD1. The CDR3 runs 17 residues. After removal of 4 bases from V and 7 bases from J, the junction contained 14 bases not matched to a gene. The germline V gene encodes CDR1 SGHRS and CDR2 YFSETQ. The CDR3 region is CASSMIPGTGAGNEQFF. As DNA, the CDR3 is TGCGCCAGCAGCATGATCCCCGGGACAGGGGCGGGTAATGAGCAGTTCTTC. The full variable domain, rest sourced from reference TRBV5-1 and TRBJ2-1, is KAGVTQTPRYLIKTRGQQVTLSCSPISGHRSVSWYQQTPGQGLQFLFEYFSETQRNKGNFPGRFSGRQFSNSRSEMNVSTLELGDSALYLCASSMIPGTGAGNEQFFGPGTRLTVL.

The chain joins TRBV24-1 to TRBJ2-3, with TRBD1 identical over 7 bases. The CDR3 extends over 16 amino acids. Germline V gene data show CDR1 as KGHDR and CDR2 as SFDVKD. Germline trimming cut 6 bases from V and 0 bases from J; bases unmatched to any gene: 8. The CDR3 spells CATSPSGGVSTDTQYF. CDR3 DNA sequence: TGTGCCACCAGTCCTTCAGGGGGAGTTAGCACAGATACGCAGTATTTT.

V usage is TRBV6-4 and J usage is TRBJ2-6; D gene uncertain. V gave up 3 bases and J gave up 1 base, with 7 bases separating them. The V gene's germline CDR1 is MRHNA and CDR2 SNTAGT. The CDR3 runs 15 residues. CDR3 sequence: CASSDQVSGANVLTF. The CDR3 nucleotides read TGTGCCAGCAGTGATCAGGTATCTGGGGCCAACGTCCTGACTTTC.

The chain is built from TRBV27 and TRBJ2-3, with 9 positions matching TRBD2. The length of the CDR3 is 14 residues. Per the germline V gene, CDR1 is MNHEY and CDR2 is SMNVEV (reference sequence). V trimming: 5 bases; J trimming: 2 bases; junction bases outside the gene matches: 2. Here the CDR3 reads CASSTGLATDTQYF. Here the CDR3 DNA reads TGTGCCAGCAGTACGGGACTAGCCACAGATACGCAGTATTTT.

The chain couples TRBV28 to TRBJ1-5, with D perhaps matching TRBD1 (6 bases). V lost 4 bases and J lost 7, with 20 bases in between. From germline, CDR1 is MDHEN and CDR2 SYDVKM. The CDR3 is 16 residues long. As DNA, the CDR3 is TGTGCCAGCAGTTCCCTACAGGGTACTATCAGGCAGCCCCAGCATTTT. Translating it yields CASSSLQGTIRQPQHF.

The J gene is TRBJ1-3, the V gene TRBV14; D not resolved. This CDR3 spans 16 amino acids. CDR1 and CDR2 (germline): SGHDN, FVKESK. With 1 base removed from V and 3 bases from J, the gap between germline ends came to 13 bases. CDR3 nucleotide sequence: TGTGCCAGCAGCCAAGTGGCTCAGGCCGTTGGAAACACCATATATTTT. It yields the protein CASSQVAQAVGNTIYF.

This chain uses TRBV11-2 with TRBJ1-6, with 12 bases aligning to TRBD1. V shed 1 base, J shed 10 bases, and the junction held 5 bases outside the gene matches. Germline V gene data show CDR1 as SGHAT and CDR2 as FQNNGV. This CDR3 spans 16 amino acids. The CDR3 DNA sequence: TGTGCCAGCAGCTTAGCGGGACAGGGGGCGCGGTCACCCCTCCACTTT. Encoded protein: CASSLAGQGARSPLHF.

The V call is TRBV2, the J call TRBJ1-5; D is perhaps TRBD1 (6 bases). V shed 5 bases and J shed 5 bases, with 10 bases lying between them. Looked up from germline, CDR1 is SNHLY and CDR2 is FYNNEI. The CDR3 loop spans 13 amino acids. CDR3 loop: CASSSDRHQPQHF. The CDR3 DNA sequence: TGTGCCAGCAGTTCGGACAGACATCAGCCCCAGCATTTT.

This chain uses TRBV9 with TRBJ2-3; 15 positions match TRBD2. The CDR3 runs to 17 residues. Germline V gene data show CDR1 as SGDLS and CDR2 as YYNGEE. V shed 4 bases and J 6 bases; nucleotides not matched to a gene: 9. CDR3 in amino acids: CASSKGGLAGGIDTQYF. CDR3 sequence (DNA): TGTGCCAGCAGCAAAGGGGGACTAGCGGGAGGTATCGATACGCAGTATTTT.

This chain connects TRBV5-1 to TRBJ1-6; perhaps TRBD1 as D (5 bases). The CDR3 runs to 16 residues. Between the trimmed V and J ends, which lost 2 bases and 9 bases, there was a span of 18 bases. From germline, CDR1 is SGHRS and CDR2 YFSETQ. In nucleotides, the CDR3 is TGCGCCAGCAGCTTTAACCAGGGCCCGGAAGGTTCACCCCTCCACTTT. This translates into CASSFNQGPEGSPLHF.

The CDR3 region has the DNA TGCGCCAGCAGCTACGGACAGGGCAGCACAGATACGCAGTATTTT. This codes for CASSYGQGSTDTQYF. This sequence joins TRBV5-1 and TRBJ2-3; 8 bases are shared with TRBD1. Germline CDR1 is SGHRS and CDR2 is YFSETQ. The CDR3 has 15 amino acids. The V gene end was trimmed by 3 bases and the J gene end by 0 bases; junction bases not matched to a gene: 3.

The V and J genes are TRBV27 and TRBJ1-1; TRBD1 matches at 10 bases. The CDR3 is made up of 13 amino acids. CDR1 is MNHEY and CDR2 is SMNVEV in the germline V gene (reference sequence). V gave up 10 bases and J gave up 6 bases; unmatched junction bases: 8. In DNA form, the CDR3 reads TGTGCCACCAGGACAGGGGGTACATCTGAAGCTTTCTTT. It specifies CATRTGGTSEAFF.

The chain recombines TRBV19 with TRBJ2-2; TRBD1 agrees at 9 bases. This CDR3 has 16 amino acids. V was pared by 4 bases and J by 6 bases, with 9 bases of the junction left unmatched. Germline CDR1 and CDR2: LNHDA and SQIVND (reference sequence). Written as DNA, the CDR3 is TGTGCCAGTAGTACCGGGACAGGGCAGTCTTCCGGGGAGCTGTTTTTT. Its protein is CASSTGTGQSSGELFF.

The count of this clone is one. This chain uses TRBV7-8 with TRBJ2-3; maybe TRBD2 (6 bases). The CDR3 sequence is 14 residues long. V lost 2 bases and J lost 4, with 10 bases in between. Germline CDR1 and CDR2: SGHVS and FQNEAQ. The CDR3 bases are TGTGCCAGCAGCTTACTAACGGGAGCAGATACGCAGTATTTT. This codes for CASSLLTGADTQYF.

This rearrangement joins TRBV18 to TRBJ1-6, with a weak D call TRBD1 (5 bases). Trimming removed 3 bases from V and 7 bases from J, with 16 bases in between. Germline V gives CDR1 KGHSH, CDR2 LQKENI. There are 16 residues in the CDR3. The CDR3 nucleotides are TGTGCCAGCTCACCCACCGGGACTCCTGTCAATTCACCCCTCCACTTT. It translates to CASSPTGTPVNSPLHF.

The chain is built from TRBV5-1 and TRBJ2-6; D is perhaps TRBD1 (6 bases). This CDR3 has 17 amino acids. The V gene lost 4 bases and the J gene lost 1 base, with 15 bases spanning the gap. Germline CDR1 and CDR2: SGHRS and YFSETQ. In nucleotides, the CDR3 is TGCGCCAGCAGCCTGCAGGGGATCCAATCTGGGGCCAACGTCCTGACTTTC. This codes for CASSLQGIQSGANVLTF.

CDR3 bases: TGTGCCAGCAGCCCAACAGGGGGCGAGGGGAACACTGAAGCTTTCTTT. Translating gives CASSPTGGEGNTEAFF. The gene calls are TRBV9 and TRBJ1-1; TRBD1 matches at 9 bases. This CDR3 region has 16 residues. Germline lookup yields CDR1 SGDLS and CDR2 YYNGEE. With V trimmed by 4 bases and J by 1 base, 8 bases remained unmatched.

The chain employs TRBV11-2 and TRBJ2-1, with D tentatively TRBD1 (5 bases). The CDR3 extends over 17 amino acids. The germline gives CDR1 SGHAT, CDR2 FQNNGV. Trimming took off 3 bases at V and 1 base at J, with 16 bases between the two ends. The CDR3 spells CASSFGASSRSYNEQFF. The CDR3 nucleotides read TGTGCCAGCAGCTTTGGGGCGAGCTCGCGTTCCTACAATGAGCAGTTCTTC.